This T cell receptor beta chain appears in the sequencing data of a study of blood T cells in healthy people across ages. This clonotype was detected only a few times. Combining a sample-barcoded 5' primer with a J-beta primer mix, a second PCR ran for about 7 to 11 cycles. One entry per CDR3 protein results from TCRdb running MiXCR on the 5' RACE reads. This table holds approximately 940,000 distinct CDR3 sequences, around 48% found once. This CDR3 comprises 13 residues. Trimming took 4 bases from V and 3 from J; bases not matched to a gene: 3. Per the germline V gene, CDR1 is SQVTM and CDR2 is ANQGSEA.

The sequencing sample was made of blood. The chain has TRBV29-1 and TRBJ2-7, with 10 bases aligning to TRBD1. The sequence came from a man aged 30 to 39 in good health. The CDR3 DNA reads as TGCAGCGTTGGAAGGACAGGGGGCTACGAGCAGTACTTC. It encodes CSVGRTGGYEQYF.